These T cell receptor beta chains were read from a single sample in a study of neurological immune-mediated disorders. A single record per CDR3 protein comes from TCRdb applying MiXCR to the 5' RACE reads. Of roughly 100,000 distinct CDR3 sequences in the sample, roughly 3.5% are singletons; the top ten hold around 3.1%. The sequencing input was PBMCs. The receptors come from a woman aged 45-60 years with multiple sclerosis. Each CDR3 is given with its conserved first and last residue. A D gene is named only where the DNA matches it firmly. Clone size appears in some rows only: once, few, many, or a class for an expanded clone.

TRBV7-2	NA	many	TRBJ2-1	CASSLRGGGSSSYNEQFF	TGTGCCAGCAGCTTAAGGGGGGGCGGCAGTAGCTCCTACAATGAGCAGTTCTTC
TRBV7-3	NA	many	TRBJ2-1	CASSLGWGGYNEQFF	TGTGCCAGCAGCTTAGGGTGGGGAGGCTACAATGAGCAGTTCTTC
TRBV27	NA	NA	TRBJ1-2	CASSSYLRGQGDGYTF	TGTGCCAGCAGTTCCTACCTTCGAGGACAAGGAGACGGCTACACCTTC
TRBV11-2	NA	many	TRBJ2-1	CASSSGRGAVYNEQFF	TGTGCCAGCAGCTCGGGGCGGGGTGCTGTCTACAATGAGCAGTTCTTC
TRBV4-1	NA	many	TRBJ1-3	CASSQDLGSANTIYF	TGCGCCAGCAGCCAAGATCTAGGGTCGGCAAACACCATATATTTT
TRBV21-1	NA	many	TRBJ2-3	CASSKKGRGTSTDTQYF	TGTGCCAGCAGCAAAAAAGGCAGGGGAACTAGCACAGATACGCAGTATTTT
TRBV6-5	NA	many	TRBJ1-1	CASGRWGRDTEAFF	TGTGCCAGCGGGAGGTGGGGGCGGGACACTGAAGCTTTCTTT
TRBV20-1	TRBD2	many	TRBJ2-1	CSASRLAGGHNEQFF	TGCAGTGCCAGCCGACTAGCGGGGGGTCACAATGAGCAGTTCTTC
TRBV20-1	TRBD1	many	TRBJ1-4	CSAVQGGGNEKLFF	TGCAGTGCCGTTCAGGGGGGAGGTAATGAAAAACTGTTTTTT
TRBV5-1	TRBD2	many	TRBJ2-7	CASSLSGGGYEQYF	TGCGCCAGCAGCCTTAGCGGGGGCGGCTACGAGCAGTACTTC
TRBV5-1	NA	many	TRBJ2-7	CASSSIPSSYEQYF	TGCGCCAGCAGCTCTATACCGAGCTCCTACGAGCAGTACTTC
TRBV5-1	NA	many	TRBJ1-1	CASSLGGWGWDTEAFF	TGCGCCAGCAGCTTGGGAGGTTGGGGCTGGGACACTGAAGCTTTCTTT
TRBV20-1	TRBD2	many	TRBJ2-1	CSAPPPRTSGDEQFF	TGCAGTGCTCCCCCCCCACGGACTAGCGGCGATGAGCAGTTCTTC
TRBV20-1	NA	many	TRBJ1-5	CSASGRANQPQHF	TGCAGTGCTAGTGGTAGAGCGAATCAGCCCCAGCATTTT
TRBV11-3	TRBD2	many	TRBJ2-1	CASSLDGGGNNEQFF	TGTGCCAGCAGCTTAGATGGCGGGGGGAACAATGAGCAGTTCTTC
TRBV6-5	NA	many	TRBJ2-1	CASSFRVGHEQFF	TGTGCCAGCAGTTTCCGGGTAGGGCATGAGCAGTTCTTC
TRBV4-3	TRBD1	many	TRBJ1-1	CASSQAGQGKQAFF	TGCGCCAGCAGCCAAGCGGGACAGGGAAAACAAGCTTTCTTT
TRBV7-9	NA	many	TRBJ2-1	CASSPPDTDYNEQFF	TGTGCCAGCAGCCCACCGGACACAGACTACAATGAGCAGTTCTTC
TRBV7-2	NA	many	TRBJ2-1	CASSRDFNEQFF	TGTGCCAGCAGTCGGGACTTCAATGAGCAGTTCTTC
TRBV5-1	NA	many	TRBJ1-4	CASSSATNEKLFF	TGCGCCAGCAGTTCCGCAACTAATGAAAAACTGTTTTTT
TRBV29-1	NA	few	TRBJ2-1	CSVDGIKNGNEQFF	TGCAGCGTTGACGGGATTAAAAATGGGAATGAGCAGTTCTTC
TRBV5-5	NA	many	TRBJ1-5	CASSAIRGLDQPQHF	TGTGCCAGCAGCGCAATTCGGGGGCTAGATCAGCCCCAGCATTTT
TRBV20-1	TRBD2	many	TRBJ2-1	CSAREAGPNYNEQFF	TGCAGTGCCAGAGAAGCGGGGCCCAACTACAATGAGCAGTTCTTC
TRBV12-3/TRBV12-4	NA	many	TRBJ1-2	CASSHDSYGYTF	TGTGCCAGCAGCCACGACAGCTATGGCTACACCTTC
TRBV7-9	NA	many	TRBJ2-6	CASSAGDTLGTNVLTF	TGTGCCAGCAGCGCGGGCGATACTCTGGGGACCAACGTCCTGACTTTC
TRBV12-3/TRBV12-4	TRBD2	many	TRBJ2-1	CASGTSVLHNEQFF	TGTGCCAGCGGGACTAGTGTTCTCCACAATGAGCAGTTCTTC
TRBV7-6	TRBD1	many	TRBJ2-3	CASSLVGGHTDTQYF	TGTGCCAGCAGCTTAGTAGGGGGCCACACGGATACGCAGTATTTT
TRBV5-1	TRBD1	many	TRBJ1-1	CASSPESWTGRAFF	TGCGCCAGCAGCCCGGAAAGTTGGACAGGGCGGGCTTTCTTT
TRBV5-1	NA	many	TRBJ1-2	CASSLEAGGYGYTF	TGCGCCAGCAGCTTGGAGGCCGGCGGGTATGGCTACACCTTC
TRBV7-2	TRBD2	many	TRBJ2-1	CASSPPPAGEYNEQFF	TGTGCCAGCAGTCCACCCCCAGCGGGGGAATACAATGAGCAGTTCTTC
TRBV6-2/TRBV6-3	NA	many	TRBJ1-2	CASSYGRGVYGYTF	TGTGCCAGCAGTTATGGAAGGGGCGTCTATGGCTACACCTTC
TRBV15	NA	many	TRBJ2-1	CATYSAVYNEQFF	TGTGCCACTTATAGCGCCGTCTACAATGAGCAGTTCTTC
TRBV20-1	NA	many	TRBJ1-1	CSALSSTEAFF	TGCAGTGCTTTGTCATCGACTGAAGCTTTCTTT
TRBV6-2/TRBV6-3	NA	many	TRBJ1-6	CASSYKAGVGSPLHF	TGTGCCAGCAGTTACAAGGCAGGGGTTGGTTCACCCCTCCACTTT
TRBV29-1	NA	many	TRBJ2-7	CSVEDEAGDEQYF	TGCAGCGTTGAAGATGAAGCAGGGGACGAGCAGTACTTC
TRBV7-2	TRBD1	many	TRBJ2-5	CASSQTGVETQYF	TGTGCCAGCAGCCAGACAGGGGTAGAGACCCAGTACTTC
TRBV7-9	NA	many	TRBJ2-1	CASSLAGRGLGDEQFF	TGTGCCAGCAGTTTAGCTGGGCGGGGTCTCGGAGATGAGCAGTTCTTC
TRBV20-1	TRBD2	many	TRBJ2-5	CSARRGGLETQYF	TGCAGTGCTAGACGGGGGGGTTTGGAGACCCAGTACTTC
TRBV7-2	TRBD2	few	TRBJ2-7	CASSPGTSLTEQYF	TGTGCCAGCAGCCCCGGGACTAGCCTGACCGAGCAGTACTTC
TRBV6-2/TRBV6-3	NA	many	TRBJ1-1	CASSLLGGRGNTEAFF	TGTGCCAGCAGTCTTTTGGGCGGAAGAGGGAACACTGAAGCTTTCTTT
TRBV15	NA	many	TRBJ1-2	CATSRDQVSGYTF	TGTGCCACCAGCAGAGATCAGGTCAGCGGCTACACCTTC
TRBV20-1	NA	NA	TRBJ1-5	CSARDYRDGARNKTQNF	TGCAGTGCTAGAGATTACAGGGATGGGGCACGTAATAAGACCCAGAATTTT